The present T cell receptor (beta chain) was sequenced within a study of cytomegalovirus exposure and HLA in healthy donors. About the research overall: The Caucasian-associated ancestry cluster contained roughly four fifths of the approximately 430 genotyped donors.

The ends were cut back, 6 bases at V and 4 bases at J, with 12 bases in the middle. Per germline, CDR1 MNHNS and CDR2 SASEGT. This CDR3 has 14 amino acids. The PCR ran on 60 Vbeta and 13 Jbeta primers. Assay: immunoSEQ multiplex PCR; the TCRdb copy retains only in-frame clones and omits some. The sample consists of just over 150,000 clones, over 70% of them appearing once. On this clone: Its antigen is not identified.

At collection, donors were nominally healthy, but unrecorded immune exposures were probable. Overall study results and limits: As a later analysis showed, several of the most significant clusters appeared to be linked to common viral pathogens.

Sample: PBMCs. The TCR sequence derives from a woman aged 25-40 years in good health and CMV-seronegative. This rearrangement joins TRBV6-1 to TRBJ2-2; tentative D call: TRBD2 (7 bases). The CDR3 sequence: CASRAGAVTGELFF. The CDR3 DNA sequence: TGTGCCAGCAGGGCGGGGGCGGTCACCGGGGAGCTGTTTTTT.